Detailed here is one T cell receptor beta chain. As yet, its antigen is unknown. This sample stems from a study of T cell responses to AZD1222 COVID-19 vaccine. Background on the study: Second doses were pooled across both intervals (about 4 or about 12 weeks).

General study findings and limits: Repertoire sampling happened only post peak T cell response. It was only 6 or 7 AZD1222 recipients who were seropositive at baseline. Two doses of AZD1222 preceded a rise in Spike-specific TCR breadth and depth.

This table comes from immunoSEQ multiplex PCR, and its TCRdb copy is limited to in-frame clones, with some not included. The repertoire has about 120,000 clones, approximately 91% of them found once; the top ten carry roughly 2.4%. The CDR3 spans 13 residues. Germline loops: CDR1 KGHDR, CDR2 SFDVKD. V shed 12 bases and J 5 bases; nucleotides not matched to a gene: 5. The chain uses TRBV24-1 and TRBJ2-2; 10 bases map to TRBD1. This receptor was taken from an adult in good health. The specimen comprised peripheral blood, sampled on day 0 of AZD1222 vaccination. CDR3: CAAGTGVTGELFF. In DNA, the CDR3 is TGTGCCGCGGGGACAGGGGTTACCGGGGAGCTGTTTTTT.